This T cell receptor beta chain emerged from a study of T cells in Graves' hyperthyroidism and ophthalmopathy. This clonotype has at least ten counts. What it binds is unknown. Each patient was aged 18 to 65 and had newly diagnosed hyperthyroidism of under 2 months' duration. This CDR3 is 12 amino acids long. Germline values: CDR1 MNHNS, CDR2 SASEGT. The germline V and J ends were trimmed by 6 bases and 3 bases, with 9 bases remaining between them. General study findings and limits: Most clonotypes expanded in the thyroid (above 0.001) were also present in blood.

Amplification of TCR beta CDR3 regions used RNA as the template. Initially, a first-round RT-PCR of the TCR CDR3 employed the HTBI primer set. TCRdb reprocessed the multiplex PCR reads via MiXCR and lists one record per CDR3 protein. The sample contains about 360,000 distinct CDR3 sequences, roughly 25% of which appear only once. Sequencing was carried out using blood. The rearrangement links TRBV6-1 to TRBJ2-7, with D perhaps TRBD2 (5 bases). This clonotype was sampled from a man aged 45-65 years with Graves' hyperthyroidism. The CDR3 region has the DNA TGTGCCAGCAGGCAGGACTTCTACGAGCAGTACTTC. This codes for CASRQDFYEQYF.